The rows below give T cell receptor beta chains drawn from one sample of a study of blood T cell repertoires in COVID-19. Only in-frame clones appear in the TCRdb table, and some are missing; sequencing was by immunoSEQ multiplex PCR. There are roughly 200,000 clones in the sample; just under 80% occur only once, and around 2.8% lies in the top ten. Material: peripheral blood. These receptors all stem from a woman older than 75 with active or convalescent COVID-19. Each CDR3 is given with its conserved first and last residue. Fields, in order: clone size, V gene, D gene, J gene, CDR3 protein, CDR3 DNA. The D gene is left open where the match is weak. Clone size is not always given. Where it is, it says once, few, many or a class for expanded clones.

abundance: -; v_gene: TRBV5-1; d_gene: TRBD2; j_gene: TRBJ2-5; CDR3aa: CASSPGLVLRETQYF; CDR3nt: TGCGCCAGCAGCCCCGGACTAGTGCTACGGGAGACCCAGTACTTC
abundance: -; v_gene: TRBV5-1; d_gene: TRBD1; j_gene: TRBJ2-5; CDR3aa: CASSPPTGVETQYF; CDR3nt: TGCGCCAGCAGCCCACCCACAGGGGTGGAGACCCAGTACTTC
abundance: few; v_gene: TRBV6-5; d_gene: -; j_gene: TRBJ1-4; CDR3aa: CASQGTINEKLFF; CDR3nt: TGTGCCAGCCAAGGGACAATTAATGAAAAACTGTTTTTT
abundance: -; v_gene: TRBV19; d_gene: -; j_gene: TRBJ1-5; CDR3aa: CASRLGTISNQPQHF; CDR3nt: TGTGCCAGCCGACTCGGGACTATAAGCAATCAGCCCCAGCATTTT
abundance: few; v_gene: TRBV12-3/TRBV12-4; d_gene: -; j_gene: TRBJ1-1; CDR3aa: CASRLQGNTEAFF; CDR3nt: TGTGCCAGCAGACTACAGGGGAACACTGAAGCTTTCTTT
abundance: -; v_gene: TRBV7-2; d_gene: -; j_gene: TRBJ1-2; CDR3aa: CASSLAPTGRDYGYTF; CDR3nt: TGTGCCAGCAGCTTAGCGCCCACAGGGCGCGACTATGGCTACACCTTC
abundance: -; v_gene: TRBV7-9; d_gene: -; j_gene: TRBJ1-2; CDR3aa: CASNRGVNYGYTF; CDR3nt: TGTGCCAGCAACCGCGGAGTTAACTATGGCTACACCTTC
abundance: -; v_gene: TRBV2; d_gene: -; j_gene: TRBJ1-2; CDR3aa: CASSEQGNYGYTF; CDR3nt: TGTGCCAGCAGTGAACAGGGAAACTATGGCTACACCTTC
abundance: -; v_gene: TRBV18; d_gene: TRBD1; j_gene: TRBJ1-2; CDR3aa: CASSPSTGGYGYTF; CDR3nt: TGTGCCAGCTCACCCTCGACAGGGGGGTATGGCTACACCTTC
abundance: -; v_gene: TRBV11-2; d_gene: -; j_gene: TRBJ2-1; CDR3aa: CASSLLRGPYNEQFF; CDR3nt: TGTGCCAGCAGCTTATTACGAGGTCCCTACAATGAGCAGTTCTTC
abundance: -; v_gene: TRBV15; d_gene: TRBD1; j_gene: TRBJ1-1; CDR3aa: CATSPRTGRNTEAFF; CDR3nt: TGTGCCACCAGCCCCCGGACAGGGAGGAACACTGAAGCTTTCTTT
abundance: -; v_gene: TRBV11-2; d_gene: -; j_gene: TRBJ1-5; CDR3aa: CASSGPNQPQHF; CDR3nt: TGTGCCAGCAGCGGGCCCAATCAGCCCCAGCATTTT
abundance: -; v_gene: TRBV13; d_gene: -; j_gene: TRBJ1-6; CDR3aa: CASSLGIGGENSPLHF; CDR3nt: TGTGCCAGCAGCTTAGGCATCGGCGGAGAAAATTCACCCCTCCACTTT
abundance: -; v_gene: TRBV2; d_gene: -; j_gene: TRBJ2-2; CDR3aa: CASSVTGRNTGELFF; CDR3nt: TGTGCCAGCAGTGTCACAGGGAGGAACACCGGGGAGCTGTTTTTT
abundance: -; v_gene: TRBV19; d_gene: -; j_gene: TRBJ2-6; CDR3aa: CASSTANGGANVLTF; CDR3nt: TGTGCCAGTAGTACAGCGAACGGTGGGGCCAACGTCCTGACTTTC
abundance: -; v_gene: TRBV9; d_gene: TRBD1; j_gene: TRBJ2-5; CDR3aa: CASSGPGGGETQYF; CDR3nt: TGTGCCAGCAGCGGACCAGGGGGCGGGGAGACCCAGTACTTC
abundance: -; v_gene: TRBV6-2/TRBV6-3; d_gene: -; j_gene: TRBJ1-5; CDR3aa: CASRYGSSNQPQHF; CDR3nt: TGTGCCAGCAGATACGGTAGCAGCAATCAGCCCCAGCATTTT
abundance: -; v_gene: TRBV3-1/TRBV3-2; d_gene: TRBD1; j_gene: TRBJ1-2; CDR3aa: CASSPSTGEGYTF; CDR3nt: TGTGCCAGCAGCCCGTCGACAGGGGAAGGCTACACCTTC
abundance: -; v_gene: TRBV7-8; d_gene: -; j_gene: TRBJ2-7; CDR3aa: CASSLAGRHTYEQYF; CDR3nt: TGTGCCAGCAGCTTAGCAGGCAGGCATACCTACGAGCAGTACTTC
abundance: -; v_gene: TRBV6-5; d_gene: TRBD2; j_gene: TRBJ2-5; CDR3aa: CASSSGGPKGTQYF; CDR3nt: TGTGCCAGCAGCTCGGGGGGACCTAAGGGGACCCAGTACTTC
abundance: -; v_gene: TRBV6-1; d_gene: -; j_gene: TRBJ1-1; CDR3aa: CASSENRRGTEAFF; CDR3nt: TGTGCCAGCAGTGAAAATCGACGAGGCACTGAAGCTTTCTTT
abundance: -; v_gene: TRBV5-1; d_gene: TRBD1; j_gene: TRBJ1-1; CDR3aa: CASSLSGQGEAFF; CDR3nt: TGCGCCAGCAGCTTGTCGGGACAGGGGGAAGCTTTCTTT
abundance: -; v_gene: TRBV27; d_gene: TRBD2; j_gene: TRBJ2-3; CDR3aa: CASSLWAGGIGDTQYF; CDR3nt: TGTGCCAGCAGTTTATGGGCGGGGGGTATTGGAGATACGCAGTATTTT
abundance: -; v_gene: TRBV5-1; d_gene: TRBD1; j_gene: TRBJ2-7; CDR3aa: CASSLVPWDSSYEQYF; CDR3nt: TGCGCCAGCAGCTTGGTACCCTGGGACAGCTCCTACGAGCAGTACTTC
abundance: -; v_gene: TRBV2; d_gene: -; j_gene: TRBJ2-1; CDR3aa: CASSELTGRIYNEQFF; CDR3nt: TGTGCCAGCAGTGAGTTGACAGGAAGGATTTACAATGAGCAGTTCTTC
abundance: once; v_gene: TRBV5-1; d_gene: -; j_gene: TRBJ2-5; CDR3aa: CASSLQDSSQETQYF; CDR3nt: TGCGCCAGCAGCCTCCAGGACAGTTCTCAAGAGACCCAGTACTTC
abundance: -; v_gene: TRBV6-2/TRBV6-3; d_gene: TRBD1; j_gene: TRBJ1-1; CDR3aa: CASSYSAGGVWDTEAFF; CDR3nt: TGTGCCAGCAGTTACTCGGCAGGGGGTGTTTGGGACACTGAAGCTTTCTTT
abundance: -; v_gene: TRBV6-5; d_gene: TRBD1; j_gene: TRBJ2-1; CDR3aa: CASSKTGVSYNEQFF; CDR3nt: TGTGCCAGCAGCAAGACAGGGGTATCCTACAATGAGCAGTTCTTC
abundance: few; v_gene: TRBV18; d_gene: -; j_gene: TRBJ2-5; CDR3aa: CASSPPGSPQETQYF; CDR3nt: TGTGCCAGCTCACCGCCAGGGTCACCCCAAGAGACCCAGTACTTC
abundance: -; v_gene: TRBV5-4; d_gene: TRBD2; j_gene: TRBJ2-1; CDR3aa: CASSVGTSGGHNEQFF; CDR3nt: TGTGCCAGCAGCGTTGGGACTAGCGGGGGTCACAATGAGCAGTTCTTC
abundance: -; v_gene: TRBV7-9; d_gene: -; j_gene: TRBJ2-7; CDR3aa: CASSPRAGISYEQYF; CDR3nt: TGTGCCAGCAGCCCACGGGCAGGGATCTCCTACGAGCAGTACTTC
abundance: -; v_gene: TRBV6-5; d_gene: -; j_gene: TRBJ1-1; CDR3aa: CASRFEPGMNTEAFF; CDR3nt: TGTGCCAGCAGATTTGAACCCGGGATGAACACTGAAGCTTTCTTT
abundance: -; v_gene: TRBV25-1; d_gene: -; j_gene: TRBJ1-2; CDR3aa: CASKRGANYGYTF; CDR3nt: TGTGCCAGCAAGCGGGGCGCTAACTATGGCTACACCTTC
abundance: -; v_gene: TRBV27; d_gene: -; j_gene: TRBJ1-2; CDR3aa: CASSSSRPGYGYTF; CDR3nt: TGTGCCAGCAGTTCCTCCCGGCCGGGGTATGGCTACACCTTC
abundance: -; v_gene: TRBV5-6; d_gene: -; j_gene: TRBJ1-6; CDR3aa: CASSPGWTGNSPLHF; CDR3nt: TGTGCCAGCAGCCCGGGATGGACGGGAAATTCACCCCTCCACTTT
abundance: -; v_gene: TRBV28; d_gene: TRBD1; j_gene: TRBJ2-7; CDR3aa: CASSLGTGSSYEQYF; CDR3nt: TGTGCCAGCAGTTTAGGGACAGGGAGCTCCTACGAGCAGTACTTC
abundance: -; v_gene: TRBV9; d_gene: -; j_gene: TRBJ2-1; CDR3aa: CASSPPLALGGNEQFF; CDR3nt: TGTGCCAGCAGCCCTCCTCTAGCCCTAGGCGGGAATGAGCAGTTCTTC
abundance: -; v_gene: TRBV7-2; d_gene: -; j_gene: TRBJ1-3; CDR3aa: CASSLAAGNTIYF; CDR3nt: TGTGCCAGCAGCTTAGCCGCGGGAAACACCATATATTTT
abundance: -; v_gene: TRBV19; d_gene: -; j_gene: TRBJ2-1; CDR3aa: CASSIAFRGYNEQFF; CDR3nt: TGTGCCAGTAGTATAGCTTTTCGCGGCTACAATGAGCAGTTCTTC
abundance: -; v_gene: TRBV3-1/TRBV3-2; d_gene: TRBD1; j_gene: TRBJ1-2; CDR3aa: CASAPTGQSRNYGYTF; CDR3nt: TGTGCCAGCGCTCCAACGGGACAGAGCCGTAACTATGGCTACACCTTC
abundance: -; v_gene: TRBV7-9; d_gene: TRBD2; j_gene: TRBJ2-5; CDR3aa: CASSLRRKRGIGETQYF; CDR3nt: TGTGCCAGCAGCTTGCGCAGGAAGCGGGGGATCGGGGAGACCCAGTACTTC
abundance: -; v_gene: TRBV10-3; d_gene: TRBD1; j_gene: TRBJ1-3; CDR3aa: CAIRDRGGSDTIYF; CDR3nt: TGTGCCATCAGGGACAGGGGAGGTTCGGACACCATATATTTT
abundance: -; v_gene: TRBV28; d_gene: -; j_gene: TRBJ1-6; CDR3aa: CASSSPMVSPTYNSPLHF; CDR3nt: TGTGCCAGCAGTTCGCCTATGGTATCCCCGACCTATAATTCACCCCTCCACTTT
abundance: -; v_gene: TRBV5-8; d_gene: TRBD1; j_gene: TRBJ1-2; CDR3aa: CASSLPGQRLNYGYTF; CDR3nt: TGTGCCAGCAGCCTTCCGGGACAGCGATTAAACTATGGCTACACCTTC
abundance: -; v_gene: TRBV6-5; d_gene: -; j_gene: TRBJ1-1; CDR3aa: CASMEGGAYTEAFF; CDR3nt: TGTGCCAGCATGGAGGGGGGGGCGTATACTGAAGCTTTCTTT
abundance: -; v_gene: TRBV7-2; d_gene: TRBD2; j_gene: TRBJ2-2; CDR3aa: CASSPLAGGRTGELFF; CDR3nt: TGTGCCAGCAGTCCTCTAGCGGGGGGGCGCACCGGGGAGCTGTTTTTT
abundance: -; v_gene: TRBV7-2; d_gene: -; j_gene: TRBJ1-2; CDR3aa: CASSLNPPPISGGYTF; CDR3nt: TGTGCCAGCAGCTTAAACCCCCCCCCGATTTCGGGTGGCTACACCTTC
abundance: -; v_gene: TRBV28; d_gene: -; j_gene: TRBJ1-3; CDR3aa: CASLRGPGNTIYF; CDR3nt: TGTGCCAGTCTTAGGGGTCCCGGAAACACCATATATTTT
abundance: -; v_gene: TRBV5-5; d_gene: -; j_gene: TRBJ2-3; CDR3aa: CASSSRGGGATDTQYF; CDR3nt: TGTGCCAGCAGCTCCCGGGGTGGCGGGGCGACAGATACGCAGTATTTT
abundance: -; v_gene: TRBV9; d_gene: TRBD2; j_gene: TRBJ2-1; CDR3aa: CASSPPGLAIDEQFF; CDR3nt: TGTGCCAGCAGCCCACCGGGACTAGCAATCGATGAGCAGTTCTTC
abundance: -; v_gene: TRBV12-3/TRBV12-4; d_gene: -; j_gene: TRBJ2-4; CDR3aa: CASSFLDDIQYF; CDR3nt: TGTGCCAGCAGTTTTCTAGACGACATTCAGTACTTC
abundance: -; v_gene: TRBV12-3/TRBV12-4; d_gene: TRBD1; j_gene: TRBJ2-7; CDR3aa: CASIGQGPYEQYF; CDR3nt: TGTGCCAGCATTGGACAGGGGCCCTACGAGCAGTACTTC
abundance: -; v_gene: TRBV5-4; d_gene: -; j_gene: TRBJ2-7; CDR3aa: CASNSGYTYEQYF; CDR3nt: TGTGCCAGCAACTCGGGATACACCTACGAGCAGTACTTC
abundance: -; v_gene: TRBV5-1; d_gene: -; j_gene: TRBJ2-3; CDR3aa: CASSGGAGTDTQYF; CDR3nt: TGCGCCAGCAGCGGGGGGGCAGGGACAGATACGCAGTATTTT
abundance: -; v_gene: TRBV7-6; d_gene: TRBD2; j_gene: TRBJ2-5; CDR3aa: CASSPHTRGGNQETQYF; CDR3nt: TGTGCCAGCAGCCCACATACCCGGGGGGGGAACCAAGAGACCCAGTACTTC
abundance: -; v_gene: TRBV29-1; d_gene: -; j_gene: TRBJ2-5; CDR3aa: CSVSRSAAETQYF; CDR3nt: TGCAGCGTTAGCCGATCTGCGGCGGAGACCCAGTACTTC
abundance: few; v_gene: TRBV4-3; d_gene: TRBD2; j_gene: TRBJ2-7; CDR3aa: CASSQFIGTSGYEQYF; CDR3nt: TGCGCCAGCAGCCAATTTATTGGGACTAGCGGATACGAGCAGTACTTC
abundance: once; v_gene: TRBV29-1; d_gene: -; j_gene: TRBJ1-2; CDR3aa: CSVESQGYGYTF; CDR3nt: TGCAGCGTTGAATCCCAGGGATATGGCTACACCTTC
abundance: -; v_gene: TRBV27; d_gene: TRBD2; j_gene: TRBJ2-5; CDR3aa: CASSAQRGYETQYF; CDR3nt: TGTGCCAGCAGTGCCCAGCGGGGTTATGAGACCCAGTACTTC